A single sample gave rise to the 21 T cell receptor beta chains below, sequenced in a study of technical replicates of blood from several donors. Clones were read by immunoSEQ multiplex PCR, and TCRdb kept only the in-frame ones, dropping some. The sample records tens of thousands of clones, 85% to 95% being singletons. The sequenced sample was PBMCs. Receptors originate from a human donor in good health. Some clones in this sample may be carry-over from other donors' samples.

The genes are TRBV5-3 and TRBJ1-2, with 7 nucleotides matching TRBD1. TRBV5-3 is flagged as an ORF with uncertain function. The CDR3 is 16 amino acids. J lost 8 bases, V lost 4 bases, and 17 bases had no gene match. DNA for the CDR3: TGTGCCAGAAGCGAGGGTTTAGGGACAGTTGGATGGGGCTACACCTTC. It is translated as CARSEGLGTVGWGYTF.

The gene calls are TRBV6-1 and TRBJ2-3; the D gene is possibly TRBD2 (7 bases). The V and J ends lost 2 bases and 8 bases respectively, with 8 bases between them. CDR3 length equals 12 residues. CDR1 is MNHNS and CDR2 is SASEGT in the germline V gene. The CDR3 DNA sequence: TGTGCCAGCAGTGAAAGGGGGGGTACGCAGTATTTT. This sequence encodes CASSERGGTQYF.

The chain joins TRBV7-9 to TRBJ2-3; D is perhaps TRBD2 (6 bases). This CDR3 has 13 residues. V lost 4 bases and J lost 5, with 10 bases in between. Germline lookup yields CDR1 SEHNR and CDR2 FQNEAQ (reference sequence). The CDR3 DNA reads TGTGCCAGCAGCTGGACGGGGGTAGATACGCAGTATTTT. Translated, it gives CASSWTGVDTQYF.

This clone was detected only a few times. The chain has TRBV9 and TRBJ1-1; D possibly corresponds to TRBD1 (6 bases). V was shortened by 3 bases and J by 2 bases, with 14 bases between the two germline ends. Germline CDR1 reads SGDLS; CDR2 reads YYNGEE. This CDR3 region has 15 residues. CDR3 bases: TGTGCCAGCAGCGCGGGGGGGCAGAGTAACACTGAAGCTTTCTTT. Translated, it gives CASSAGGQSNTEAFF.

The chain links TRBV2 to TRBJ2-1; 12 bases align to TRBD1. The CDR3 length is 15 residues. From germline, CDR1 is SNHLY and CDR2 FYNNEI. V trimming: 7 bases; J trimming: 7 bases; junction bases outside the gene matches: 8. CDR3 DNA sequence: TGTGCCAGCACCTCCGGGACAGGGGGCTGGAATGAGCAGTTCTTC. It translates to CASTSGTGGWNEQFF.

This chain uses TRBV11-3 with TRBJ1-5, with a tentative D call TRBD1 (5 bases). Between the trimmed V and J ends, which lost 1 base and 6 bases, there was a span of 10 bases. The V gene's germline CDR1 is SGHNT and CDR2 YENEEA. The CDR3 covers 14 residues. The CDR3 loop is CASSLGGTGQPQHF. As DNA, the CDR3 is TGTGCCAGCAGCTTAGGGGGCACGGGTCAGCCCCAGCATTTT.

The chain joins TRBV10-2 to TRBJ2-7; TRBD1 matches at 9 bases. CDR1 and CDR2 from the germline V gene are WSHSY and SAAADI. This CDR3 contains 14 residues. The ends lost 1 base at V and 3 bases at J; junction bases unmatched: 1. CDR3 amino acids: CASSEWDRDYEQYF. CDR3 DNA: TGCGCCAGCAGTGAGTGGGACAGGGACTACGAGCAGTACTTC.

CDR3 nucleotides: TGTGCCAGCAGCTTGGGTGCGGGGCGCTCTGGAAACACCATATATTTT. Translation: CASSLGAGRSGNTIYF. V usage is TRBV5-4 and J usage is TRBJ1-3; D perhaps matches TRBD1 (5 bases). Per germline, CDR1 SGHNT and CDR2 YYREEE (reference sequence). The CDR3 spans 16 residues. The ends were cut back, 0 bases at V and 0 bases at J, with 10 bases in the middle. The entire variable domain, with the rest obtained from reference TRBV5-4 and TRBJ1-3, is as follows: ETGVTQSPTHLIKTRGQQVTLRCSSQSGHNTVSWYQQALGQGPQFIFQYYREEENGRGNFPPRFSGLQFPNYSSELNVNALELDDSALYLCASSLGAGRSGNTIYFGEGSWLTVV.

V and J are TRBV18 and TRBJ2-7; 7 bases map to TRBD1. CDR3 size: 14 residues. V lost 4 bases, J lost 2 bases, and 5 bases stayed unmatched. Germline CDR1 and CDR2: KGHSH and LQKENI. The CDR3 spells CASSHRDSPYEQYF. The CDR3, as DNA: TGTGCCAGCTCACACCGGGACAGCCCCTACGAGCAGTACTTC. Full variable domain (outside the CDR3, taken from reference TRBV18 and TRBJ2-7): NAGVMQNPRHLVRRRGQEARLRCSPMKGHSHVYWYRQLPEEGLKFMVYLQKENIIDESGMPKERFSAEFPKEGPSILRIQQVVRGDSAAYFCASSHRDSPYEQYFGPGTRLTVT.

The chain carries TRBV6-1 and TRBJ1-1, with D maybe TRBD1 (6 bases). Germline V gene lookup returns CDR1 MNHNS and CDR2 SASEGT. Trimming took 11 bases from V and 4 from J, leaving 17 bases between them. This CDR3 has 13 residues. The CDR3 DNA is TGTGCCGCGGGGGCGGTACAGGGCACTGAAGCTTTCTTT. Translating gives CAAGAVQGTEAFF.

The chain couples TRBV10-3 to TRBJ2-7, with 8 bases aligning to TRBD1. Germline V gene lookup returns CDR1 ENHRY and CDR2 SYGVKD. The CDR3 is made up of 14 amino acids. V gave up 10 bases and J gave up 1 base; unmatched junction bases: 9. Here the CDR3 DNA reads TGTGCCACTAAAAACCGGGACAGGTCCTACGAGCAGTACTTC. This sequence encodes CATKNRDRSYEQYF.

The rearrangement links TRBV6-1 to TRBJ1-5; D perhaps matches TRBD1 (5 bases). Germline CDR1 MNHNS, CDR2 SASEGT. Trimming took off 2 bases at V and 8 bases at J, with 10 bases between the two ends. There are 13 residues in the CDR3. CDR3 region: CASSETAREPQHF. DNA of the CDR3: TGTGCCAGCAGTGAAACAGCCAGGGAGCCCCAGCATTTT.

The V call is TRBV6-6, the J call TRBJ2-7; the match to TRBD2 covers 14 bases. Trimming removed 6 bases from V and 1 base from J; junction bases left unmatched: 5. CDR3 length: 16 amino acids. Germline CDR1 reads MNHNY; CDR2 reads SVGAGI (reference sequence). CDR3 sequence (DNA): TGTGCCAGCAGCCCCGGACTAGCGGGGGGTTCCTACGAGCAGTACTTC. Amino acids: CASSPGLAGGSYEQYF.

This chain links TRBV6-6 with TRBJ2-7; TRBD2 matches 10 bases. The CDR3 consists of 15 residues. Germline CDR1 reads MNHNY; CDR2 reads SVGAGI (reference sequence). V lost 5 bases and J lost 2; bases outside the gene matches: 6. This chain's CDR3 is CASSPSGGLPYEQYF. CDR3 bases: TGTGCCAGCAGTCCTAGCGGGGGCCTACCCTACGAGCAGTACTTC.

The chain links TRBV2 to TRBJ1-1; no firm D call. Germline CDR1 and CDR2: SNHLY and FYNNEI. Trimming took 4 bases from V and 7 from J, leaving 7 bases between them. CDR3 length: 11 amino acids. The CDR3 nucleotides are TGTGCCAGCAGTGTACGAGGTGAAGCTTTCTTT. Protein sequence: CASSVRGEAFF.

The CDR3 loop is CSVWDRAAGNTIYF. In nucleotides, the CDR3 is TGCAGCGTATGGGACAGGGCGGCTGGAAACACCATATATTTT. The V gene is TRBV29-1, the J gene TRBJ1-3; 9 bases are shared with TRBD1. With 6 bases clipped from V and 2 bases from J, the junction kept 5 bases outside the gene matches. In germline, CDR1 is SQVTM, CDR2 ANQGSEA. This CDR3 has 14 residues.

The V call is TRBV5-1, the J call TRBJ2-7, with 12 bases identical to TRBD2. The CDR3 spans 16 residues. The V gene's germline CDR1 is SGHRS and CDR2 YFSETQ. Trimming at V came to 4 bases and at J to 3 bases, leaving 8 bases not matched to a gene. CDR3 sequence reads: CASSESLAGGLYEQYF. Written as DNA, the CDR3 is TGCGCCAGCAGCGAGTCTCTAGCGGGGGGGCTCTACGAGCAGTACTTC.

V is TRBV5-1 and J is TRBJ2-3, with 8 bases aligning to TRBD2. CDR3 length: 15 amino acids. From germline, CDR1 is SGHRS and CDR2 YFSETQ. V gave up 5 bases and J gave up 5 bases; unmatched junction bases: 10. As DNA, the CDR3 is TGCGCCAGCAGACAGGGAGCGGGAGTACAAGATACGCAGTATTTT. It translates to CASRQGAGVQDTQYF.

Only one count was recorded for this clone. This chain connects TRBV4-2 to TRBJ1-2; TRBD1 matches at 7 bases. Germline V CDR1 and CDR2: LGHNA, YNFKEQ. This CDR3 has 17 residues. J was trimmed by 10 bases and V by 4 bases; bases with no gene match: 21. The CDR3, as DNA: TGTGCCAGCAGCCGGGAGGCCTACGGGACAGAGTCTGGTCTCTACACCTTC. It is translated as CASSREAYGTESGLYTF.

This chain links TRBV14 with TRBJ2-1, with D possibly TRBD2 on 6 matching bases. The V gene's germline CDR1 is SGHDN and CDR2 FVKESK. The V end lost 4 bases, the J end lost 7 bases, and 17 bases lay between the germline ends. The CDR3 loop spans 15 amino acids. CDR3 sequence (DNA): TGTGCCAGCAGCCTGGGACTGATACATGGGAATGAGCAGTTCTTC. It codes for CASSLGLIHGNEQFF.

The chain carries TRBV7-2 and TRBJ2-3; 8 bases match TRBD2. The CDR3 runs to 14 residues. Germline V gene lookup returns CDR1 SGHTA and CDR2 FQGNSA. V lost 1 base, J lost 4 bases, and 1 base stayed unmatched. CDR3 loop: CASSLVREADTQYF. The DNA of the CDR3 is TGTGCCAGCAGCTTAGTGCGGGAGGCAGATACGCAGTATTTT.